Listed here are 21 T cell receptor beta chains from one sample, sequenced in a study of T cell repertoires in cytomegalovirus infection. TCRdb processed the reads anew with MiXCR; each CDR3 protein has one entry. Here the sample spans 150,000 or so distinct CDR3 sequences, about 20% being singletons. The antigens for these receptors are not known. The sample in question was CD8+ T cells from cultured PBMCs, obtained from culture after CMV antigen stimulation. Every receptor here comes from a human donor in good health (CMV status not recorded). Some clones in this sample may be carry-over from other donors' samples.

This clonotype has just a few counts. Mismatch with germline at one junction end may stem from a read error. CDR3 coding DNA: TGTGCCAGCAGCTTAGGCTCTAGGGCCAACGTCCTGACTTTC. Translation: CASSLGSRANVLTF. This chain joins TRBV7-9 and TRBJ2-6; no clear D. Germline values: CDR1 SEHNR, CDR2 FQNEAQ (reference sequence). The CDR3 has 14 residues.

This clonotype was seen a handful of times. The V call is TRBV27, the J call TRBJ2-6, with 9 bases aligning to TRBD1. V dropped 0 bases and J dropped 2; count of bases not matched to a gene: 11. CDR1 MNHEY and CDR2 SMNVEV come from the germline V gene (reference sequence). The length of the CDR3 is 20 residues. The CDR3 protein is CASSLSGIQGASAGANVLTF. CDR3 nucleotide sequence: TGTGCCAGCAGTTTATCGGGGATACAGGGGGCAAGCGCTGGGGCCAACGTCCTGACTTTC.

The CDR3 DNA sequence: TGTGCCAGCAGTTTATCACGAACCCAAATAAACACCGGGGAGCTGTTTTTT. As protein: CASSLSRTQINTGELFF. The J gene is TRBJ2-2, the V gene TRBV7-6; D call uncertain. Between the trimmed V and J ends, which lost 6 bases and 2 bases, there was a span of 19 bases. The CDR3 sequence is 17 residues long. CDR1 and CDR2 (germline): SGHVS, FNYEAQ.

The V gene is TRBV6-1, the J gene TRBJ2-7, with 10 bases aligning to TRBD1. Trimming at V came to 6 bases and at J to 4 bases, leaving 6 bases not matched to a gene. Looked up from germline, CDR1 is MNHNS and CDR2 is SASEGT. This CDR3 region has 14 residues. The CDR3 sequence: CASRLGQGRYEQYF. CDR3 nucleotide sequence: TGTGCCAGCAGGCTGGGACAGGGGAGGTACGAGCAGTACTTC.

The V call is TRBV2, the J call TRBJ1-1; D is ambiguous. CDR3 length: 15 residues. Trimming cost V 5 bases and J 2 bases, with 15 bases left between them. Germline V CDR1 and CDR2: SNHLY, FYNNEI. This chain's CDR3 is CASSTGRKLNTEAFF. Written as DNA, the CDR3 is TGTGCCAGCAGTACCGGACGAAAGCTTAACACTGAAGCTTTCTTT. The full variable domain, completed using reference TRBV2 and TRBJ1-1, is EPEVTQTPSHQVTQMGQEVILRCVPISNHLYFYWYRQILGQKVEFLVSFYNNEISEKSEIFDDQFSVERPDGSNFTLKIRSTKLEDSAMYFCASSTGRKLNTEAFFGQGTRLTVV.

This clonotype has more than one count but fewer than ten. The rearrangement joins TRBV7-6 to TRBJ2-1, with D tentatively TRBD1 (5 bases). CDR1 is SGHVS and CDR2 is FNYEAQ in the germline V gene. The CDR3 totals 15 residues. Trimming removed 1 base at V and 0 bases at J, with 7 bases between. The CDR3 DNA follows: TGTGCCAGCAGCTTAGAGGGGATCTCCTACAATGAGCAGTTCTTC. This sequence encodes CASSLEGISYNEQFF.

The chain has TRBV6-2 or TRBV6-3 and TRBJ2-1; 7 nucleotides line up with TRBD2. Trimming at V came to 0 bases and at J to 4 bases, leaving 9 bases not matched to a gene. This CDR3 spans 17 amino acids. The germline V gene has CDR1 MNHEY and CDR2 SVGEGT. Written as DNA, the CDR3 is TGTGCCAGCAGTTACTCGCCTGCCGGGGGGTTGTACAATGAGCAGTTCTTC. Its translation: CASSYSPAGGLYNEQFF.

The rearrangement joins TRBV30 to TRBJ2-1; 9 bases map to TRBD2. The CDR3 covers 16 residues. Trimming removed 1 base from V and 7 bases from J; junction bases left unmatched: 11. The germline V gene has CDR1 GTSNPN and CDR2 SVGIG (reference sequence). The CDR3 bases are TGTGCCTGGAGTGATTCGAGCGGGGGGTCAAGGAATGAGCAGTTCTTC. Protein product: CAWSDSSGGSRNEQFF. Full variable domain (remainder filled in from reference TRBV30 and TRBJ2-1): SQTIHQWPATLVQPVGSPLSLECTVEGTSNPNLYWYRQAAGRGLQLLFYSVGIGQISSEVPQNLSASRPQDRQFILSSKKLLLSDSGFYLCAWSDSSGGSRNEQFFGPGTRLTVL.

This clonotype was recorded a few times. This chain joins TRBV4-3 and TRBJ1-2; the D gene is possibly TRBD1 (5 bases). V was pared by 0 bases and J by 6 bases, with 14 bases between. Germline values: CDR1 LGHNA, CDR2 YSLEER. This CDR3 comprises 15 residues. CDR3 sequence reads: CASSQDPGGHDGYTF. The CDR3 region has the DNA TGCGCCAGCAGCCAAGATCCCGGCGGACATGATGGCTACACCTTC.

This clonotype was detected a few times. This sequence joins TRBV6-2 or TRBV6-3 and TRBJ2-3; D assignment may be TRBD1 or TRBD2 (6 bases each). Germline-derived CDR1 and CDR2 are MNHEY and SVGEGT. The length of the CDR3 is 14 residues. Deletions cut 7 bases from V and 4 bases from J, with 15 bases between. CDR3 loop: CASTGSGGADTQYF. The DNA for the CDR3 is TGTGCCAGCACTGGGTCCGGGGGCGCAGATACGCAGTATTTT.

This chain joins TRBV6-5 and TRBJ2-2, with a tentative D call TRBD2 (5 bases). Germline values: CDR1 MNHEY, CDR2 SVGAGI. V shed 2 bases and J shed 4 bases, with 8 bases lying between them. The CDR3 loop spans 14 amino acids. The CDR3 region is CASSYRAGTGELFF. DNA for the CDR3: TGTGCCAGCAGTTACAGGGCGGGCACCGGGGAGCTGTTTTTT.

This rearrangement joins TRBV6-2 or TRBV6-3 to TRBJ2-2; 12 bases are shared with TRBD2. J was trimmed by 7 bases and V by 2 bases; bases with no gene match: 8. Germline CDR1 MNHEY, CDR2 SVGEGT. This CDR3 is 17 amino acids long. The CDR3 nucleotides are TGTGCCAGCAGTTACGGGACTAGCGGGTCTCCCGACGGGGAGCTGTTTTTT. It specifies CASSYGTSGSPDGELFF.

Concerning this clonotype: This may stem from a read error, because a much larger clone lies one nucleotide away. V gene TRBV7-2 combines with J gene TRBJ2-1; the D is unclear. Trimming shortened V by 2 bases and J by 6 bases, and 5 bases separated the two germline ends. This CDR3 has 12 residues. Germline loops: CDR1 SGHTA, CDR2 FQGNSA. The CDR3 DNA follows: TGTGCCAGCAGCTTATGGGGCAATGAGCAGTTCTTC. This encodes CASSLWGNEQFF.

The V and J genes are TRBV11-2 and TRBJ1-4; D is unresolved. From germline, CDR1 is SGHAT and CDR2 FQNNGV. Trimming took 4 bases from V and 4 from J, leaving 10 bases between them. This CDR3 has 14 amino acids. CDR3 sequence (DNA): TGTGCCAGCAGCTACCCGGACGGTAATGAAAAACTGTTTTTT. This translates into CASSYPDGNEKLFF.

The table lists this clonotype with a few counts. V usage is TRBV7-8 and J usage is TRBJ2-1, with 15 nucleotides matching TRBD2. This CDR3 spans 14 amino acids. Losses at the gene ends were 5 bases for V and 12 bases for J; bases not matched to a gene: 5. Germline lookup yields CDR1 SGHVS and CDR2 FQNEAQ. The CDR3 spells CASSKGLAGGMQFF. CDR3 nucleotides: TGTGCCAGCAGCAAGGGACTAGCGGGGGGAATGCAGTTCTTC.

This clonotype came up a few times. The genes are TRBV7-7 and TRBJ2-2, with a possible D match to TRBD1 (6 bases). This CDR3 is 16 amino acids long. CDR1 is SSHAT, CDR2 FNYEAQ, per germline (reference sequence). Trimming removed 5 bases from V and 3 bases from J, with 16 bases in between. For the CDR3, the DNA is TGTGCCAGCAGCGATACTGGACAGATATACACCGGGGAGCTGTTTTTT. Translating it yields CASSDTGQIYTGELFF. Supplemented by reference TRBV7-7 and TRBJ2-2, the full variable domain reads GAGVSQSPRYKVTKRGQDVTLRCDPISSHATLYWYQQALGQGPEFLTYFNYEAQPDKSGLPSDRFSAERPEGSISTLTIQRTEQRDSAMYRCASSDTGQIYTGELFFGEGSRLTVL.

The chain couples TRBV4-3 to TRBJ2-2, with D possibly TRBD1 on 5 matching bases. CDR3 length equals 17 residues. Germline V gene data show CDR1 as LGHNA and CDR2 as YSLEER. V lost 0 bases to trimming and J lost 0 bases, with 11 bases between them. The CDR3 DNA reads TGCGCCAGCAGCCAAGATTCGAGCAGGGCGAACACCGGGGAGCTGTTTTTT. Translation gives CASSQDSSRANTGELFF.

This clonotype was observed a few times. The V gene is TRBV7-2, the J gene TRBJ2-1; D gene unclear. The length of the CDR3 is 14 residues. V lost 2 bases, J lost 1 base, and 6 bases lay in between. CDR1 is SGHTA and CDR2 is FQGNSA in the germline V gene. The CDR3 DNA sequence: TGTGCCAGCAGCTTACCCGGGTCCTACAATGAGCAGTTCTTC. Encoded protein: CASSLPGSYNEQFF. The complete variable domain, with remaining parts taken from reference TRBV7-2 and TRBJ2-1, reads GAGVSQSPSNKVTEKGKDVELRCDPISGHTALYWYRQSLGQGLEFLIYFQGNSAPDKSGLPSDRFSAERTGGSVSTLTIQRTQQEDSAVYLCASSLPGSYNEQFFGPGTRLTVL.

This clonotype was counted a single time. V is TRBV28 and J is TRBJ2-5; D is perhaps TRBD2 (5 bases). With 3 bases removed from V and 5 bases from J, the gap between germline ends came to 13 bases. This CDR3 region has 14 residues. Germline V gives CDR1 MDHEN, CDR2 SYDVKM. CDR3 nucleotide sequence: TGTGCCAGCAGTTTTTCCGGACTGGGGGAGACCCAGTACTTC. Translation gives CASSFSGLGETQYF.

The rearrangement uses TRBV15 and TRBJ2-7; D may be TRBD1 or TRBD2 (5 bases each). CDR1 is LNHNV, CDR2 YYDKDF, per germline (reference sequence). V was shortened by 1 base and J by 2 bases, with 9 bases between the two germline ends. There are 14 residues in the CDR3. CDR3 bases: TGTGCCACCAGCAGAGGGGGGACGCCCTACGAGCAGTACTTC. This sequence encodes CATSRGGTPYEQYF.

CDR3: CALTPQTGRIETQYF. The CDR3 bases are TGTGCCCTCACGCCCCAGACAGGTCGGATAGAGACCCAGTACTTC. V usage is TRBV28 and J usage is TRBJ2-5, with D perhaps matching TRBD1 (6 bases). The V gene's germline CDR1 is MDHEN and CDR2 SYDVKM. V lost 11 bases and J lost 4, with 23 bases in between. The CDR3 is 15 amino acids. The variable domain in full, with the rest retrieved from reference TRBV28 and TRBJ2-5, is DVKVTQSSRYLVKRTGEKVFLECVQDMDHENMFWYRQDPGLGLRLIYFSYDVKMKEKGDIPEGYSVSREKKERFSLILESASTNQTSMYLCALTPQTGRIETQYFGPGTRLLVL.